These 2 T cell receptor beta chains were all obtained from the same sample, sequenced in a study of blood T cell repertoires in COVID-19. Repertoires were generated with immunoSEQ multiplex PCR, while TCRdb's copy carries only in-frame clones and drops some. The table shows about 29,000 clones, with approximately 92% occurring only once. Sequencing was carried out using peripheral blood. The receptors shown here come from a man aged 80 or over with acute or convalescent COVID-19.

The rearrangement links TRBV2 to TRBJ2-7; no definite D call. From germline, CDR1 is SNHLY and CDR2 FYNNEI. V gave up 1 base and J gave up 0 bases, with 7 bases separating them. The CDR3 contains 14 residues. CDR3 bases: TGTGCCAGCAGTGAAGGAAGCCACTCCTACGAGCAGTACTTC. This sequence encodes CASSEGSHSYEQYF.

The gene calls are TRBV15 and TRBJ2-7; 11 bases agree with TRBD1. Germline CDR1 and CDR2: LNHNV and YYDKDF (reference sequence). This CDR3 contains 15 residues. Germline trimming cut 9 bases from V and 0 bases from J; bases unmatched to any gene: 7. CDR3 residues: CATTTGTGGSYEQYF. The CDR3 region has the DNA TGTGCCACAACCACCGGGACAGGGGGCTCCTACGAGCAGTACTTC. Supplemented by reference TRBV15 and TRBJ2-7, the full variable domain reads DAMVIQNPRYQVTQFGKPVTLSCSQTLNHNVMYWYQQKSSQAPKLLFHYYDKDFNNEADTPDNFQSRRPNTSFCFLDIRSPGLGDTAMYLCATTTGTGGSYEQYFGPGTRLTVT.